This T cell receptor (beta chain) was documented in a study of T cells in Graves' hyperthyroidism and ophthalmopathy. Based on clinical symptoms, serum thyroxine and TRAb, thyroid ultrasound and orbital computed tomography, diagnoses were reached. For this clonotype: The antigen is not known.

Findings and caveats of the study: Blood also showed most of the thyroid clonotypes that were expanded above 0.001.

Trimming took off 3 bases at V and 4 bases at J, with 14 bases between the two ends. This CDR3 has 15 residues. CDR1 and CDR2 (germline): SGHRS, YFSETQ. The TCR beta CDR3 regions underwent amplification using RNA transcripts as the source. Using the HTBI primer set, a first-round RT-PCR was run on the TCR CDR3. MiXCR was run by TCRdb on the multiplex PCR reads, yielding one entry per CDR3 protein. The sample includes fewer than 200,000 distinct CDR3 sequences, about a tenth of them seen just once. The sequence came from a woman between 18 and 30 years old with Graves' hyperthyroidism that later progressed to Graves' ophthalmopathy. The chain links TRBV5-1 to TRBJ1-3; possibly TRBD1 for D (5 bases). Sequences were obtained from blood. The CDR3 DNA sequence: TGCGCCAGCAGCTCCCGATCAGGGTACGGAAACACCATATATTTT. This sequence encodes CASSSRSGYGNTIYF.